These 4 T cell receptor beta chains originate from one sample sequenced in a study of blood T cell repertoires in COVID-19. This table comes from immunoSEQ multiplex PCR, and its TCRdb copy is limited to in-frame clones, with some not included. The top ten hold 5.4% of the sample, which has 110,000 to 150,000 clones, 70% to 90% seen once. Specimen: peripheral blood. All receptors come from a human donor in a cohort sampled during active COVID-19.

This chain connects TRBV14 to TRBJ2-3, with 16 nucleotides matching TRBD2. CDR1 and CDR2 (germline): SGHDN, FVKESK. CDR3 size: 20 residues. Losses at the gene ends were 2 bases for V and 3 bases for J; bases not matched to a gene: 11. The CDR3 region is CASSQTGLAGGPSLTDTQYF. In DNA, the CDR3 is TGTGCCAGCAGCCAAACGGGACTAGCGGGAGGGCCCTCCCTGACAGATACGCAGTATTTT.

This chain connects TRBV10-3 to TRBJ1-2, with a possible D match to TRBD1 (6 bases). The germline CDR1 and CDR2 sequences are ENHRY and SYGVKD. CDR3 length: 15 amino acids. The V gene lost 1 base and the J gene lost 1 base, with 10 bases spanning the gap. As DNA, the CDR3 is TGTGCCATCAGTGAGTTTACAGGGATTAACTATGGCTACACCTTC. Its translation: CAISEFTGINYGYTF.

This chain joins TRBV21-1 and TRBJ2-7; the D call in the table, TRBD2, was not verified against the DNA. TRBV21-1 counts as a pseudogene. This CDR3 spans 15 amino acids. CDR3 amino acids: CASSIYGREWYEQYF. The CDR3, as DNA: TGTGCCAGCAGTATCTATGGGCGGGAGTGGTACGAGCAGTACTTC.

The V gene is TRBV6-5, the J gene TRBJ1-1; tentatively, D is TRBD1 (6 bases). Trimming took off 6 bases at V and 0 bases at J, with 14 bases between the two ends. CDR1 is MNHEY, CDR2 SVGAGI, per germline. The CDR3 is 15 residues long. As DNA, the CDR3 is TGTGCCAGCAGACCAAGGGGGGGGCTGAACACTGAAGCTTTCTTT. It encodes CASRPRGGLNTEAFF.